One T cell receptor beta chain is described in this entry. The data stem from a study of preoperative IRX-2 immunotherapy in early breast cancer. The CDR3 is 11 residues long. Germline loops: CDR1 LNHDA, CDR2 SQIVND (reference sequence). Deletions cut 3 bases from V and 5 bases from J, with 2 bases between. Sequenced by immunoSEQ multiplex PCR; TCRdb stores in-frame clones only, minus some. The table lists more than 50,000 clones, 94% of them singletons. Specified treatment: preoperative locoregional IRX-2 cytokine immunotherapy. Preoperative locoregional IRX-2 cytokine immunotherapy was tested in the phase Ib source study.

This TCR was recovered from a human donor with breast cancer. The chain is built from TRBV19 and TRBJ2-1; D gene unclear. Sampling was performed from a patient treated with IRX-2 immunotherapy. In DNA, the CDR3 is TGTGCCAGTAGTATGAACAATGAGCAGTTCTTC. It yields the protein CASSMNNEQFF.